The 27 T cell receptor beta chains given below trace back to one sample, sequenced in a study of shared clonotypes between healthy human individuals. TCRdb's copy holds only in-frame clones and misses some; the assay was immunoSEQ multiplex PCR. Among around 2.5 million clones listed, 93% were seen once. Sequenced input: naive CD4+ T cells from PBMCs. Subset: CD45RA+ positively selected. Receptors were obtained from a young man in good health. Some clones in this sample may be carry-over from other donors' samples.

The chain is built from TRBV4-3 and TRBJ2-7; 12 bases agree with TRBD2. The CDR3 length is 16 residues. Trimming removed 4 bases from V and 3 bases from J; junction bases left unmatched: 7. The germline gives CDR1 LGHNA, CDR2 YSLEER. The CDR3 sequence: CASSRDTTSGGYEQYF. The CDR3 DNA reads TGCGCCAGCAGCCGGGACACGACTAGCGGGGGCTACGAGCAGTACTTC.

The chain joins TRBV10-3 to TRBJ2-5; no clear D gene. V was pared by 4 bases and J by 4 bases, with 10 bases between. Germline V gene data show CDR1 as ENHRY and CDR2 as SYGVKD. This CDR3 is built from 13 residues. The CDR3 loop is CAISGNIGETQYF. For the CDR3, the DNA is TGTGCCATCAGTGGAAATATAGGAGAGACCCAGTACTTC.

The chain is built from TRBV7-2 and TRBJ1-5; D possibly corresponds to TRBD1 (5 bases). Germline V gene sequence: CDR1 SGHTA, CDR2 FQGNSA. Trimming pared 5 bases from V and 2 bases from J, leaving 13 bases between. This CDR3 is 15 amino acids long. The CDR3 nucleotides are TGTGCCAGCAGCGGGGCGGGTAAAGGCAATCAGCCCCAGCATTTT. Amino acid sequence: CASSGAGKGNQPQHF.

This clone was counted a single time. The chain couples TRBV5-6 to TRBJ2-5; the match to TRBD1 covers 10 bases. The V gene end was trimmed by 1 base and the J gene end by 9 bases; junction bases not matched to a gene: 9. Germline-derived CDR1 and CDR2 are SGHDT and YYEEEE. The CDR3 runs to 15 residues. The CDR3 protein is CASSLRDRGPGAQYF. CDR3 nucleotide sequence: TGTGCCAGCAGCTTGAGGGACAGGGGACCGGGGGCCCAGTACTTC.

The table lists this clone with a count of one. The rearrangement uses TRBV15 and TRBJ1-5; D remains ambiguous. This CDR3 comprises 14 residues. The V gene's germline CDR1 is LNHNV and CDR2 YYDKDF (reference sequence). V lost 5 bases and J 2 bases, leaving 10 bases between the germline ends. The CDR3 loop reads CATSHSRRNQPQHF. DNA of the CDR3: TGTGCCACCAGCCACTCAAGGCGCAATCAGCCCCAGCATTTT.

The V gene is TRBV6-1, the J gene TRBJ2-3; D not certain. The ends were cut back, 9 bases at V and 0 bases at J, with 10 bases in the middle. CDR1 MNHNS and CDR2 SASEGT come from the germline V gene. The CDR3 covers 13 residues. The DNA for the CDR3 is TGTGCCAGTAGAGCCTCTAGCACAGATACGCAGTATTTT. Amino acid sequence: CASRASSTDTQYF.

Remarks on this clone: The same CDR3 also results from other DNA sequences found in this sample. The chain recombines TRBV13 with TRBJ1-1; D perhaps matches TRBD1 (5 bases). The CDR3 contains 13 residues. Trimming left V 5 bases short and J 1 base short, with 8 bases between. Germline V gene lookup returns CDR1 PRHDT and CDR2 FYEKMQ (reference sequence). The CDR3, as DNA: TGTGCCAGCAGCCGCACAGGGAACACTGAAGCTTTCTTT. It specifies CASSRTGNTEAFF.

This sequence joins TRBV13 and TRBJ2-5, with a weak D call TRBD1 (6 bases). The assigned J gene may be wrong: the sequence end matches TRBJ2-7 better. CDR1 and CDR2 from the germline V gene are PRHDT and FYEKMQ (reference sequence). This CDR3 has 15 residues. CDR3 amino acids: CASSLPQGPSYEQYF. The CDR3 DNA follows: TGTGCCAGCAGCCTTCCACAGGGCCCCTCCTACGAGCAGTACTTC.

The J gene is TRBJ2-7, the V gene TRBV7-3; no clear D gene. Germline V gene lookup returns CDR1 SGHTA and CDR2 FQGTGA. The CDR3 spans 12 residues. V shed 5 bases and J shed 7 bases, with 12 bases lying between them. CDR3 sequence reads: CASSSFQREQYF. CDR3 nucleotides: TGTGCCAGCAGCAGTTTTCAACGGGAGCAGTACTTC.

The rearrangement links TRBV6-1 to TRBJ1-4, with D tentatively TRBD1 (5 bases). The CDR3 covers 13 residues. V lost 6 bases, J lost 8 bases, and 13 bases lay in between. Germline loops: CDR1 MNHNS, CDR2 SASEGT. CDR3 nucleotides: TGTGCCAGCAGGGGACCCGCTGGGGAAAAACTGTTTTTT. It codes for CASRGPAGEKLFF.

To note about this clone: The sample carries other DNA sequences with the same CDR3. The chain has TRBV28 and TRBJ2-7; weak D call: TRBD2 (6 bases). The CDR3 runs to 13 residues. V lost 6 bases and J 4 bases, leaving 13 bases between the germline ends. The germline CDR1 and CDR2 sequences are MDHEN and SYDVKM. Written as DNA, the CDR3 is TGTGCCAGCAGATTGGGACTTGCTTACGAGCAGTACTTC. Encoded protein: CASRLGLAYEQYF.

V is TRBV28 and J is TRBJ1-2, with D possibly TRBD1 on 5 matching bases. Trimming removed 5 bases from V and 2 bases from J, with 15 bases in between. This CDR3 is built from 15 residues. Germline CDR1 is MDHEN and CDR2 is SYDVKM. As DNA, the CDR3 is TGTGCCAGCAGTGGGGGTGGACCCGGGAACTATGGCTACACCTTC. This encodes CASSGGGPGNYGYTF.

Note on this clone: The same CDR3 arises from other DNA sequences in this sample as well. The chain links TRBV6-5 to TRBJ2-2; 7 positions match TRBD1. Germline V gene data show CDR1 as MNHEY and CDR2 as SVGAGI. The CDR3 has 13 residues. Germline trimming cut 6 bases from V and 5 bases from J; bases unmatched to any gene: 3. CDR3 amino acids: CASSSRGTGELFF. The CDR3 DNA sequence: TGTGCCAGCAGCAGCAGGGGGACCGGGGAGCTGTTTTTT.

V gene TRBV6-5 combines with J gene TRBJ1-1; D is unclear. CDR1 and CDR2 (germline): MNHEY, SVGAGI. The V end lost 6 bases, the J end lost 2 bases, and 13 bases lay between the germline ends. The CDR3 is 14 residues long. CDR3 in amino acids: CASSLITHNTEAFF. The CDR3 DNA is TGTGCCAGCAGCCTCATAACACATAACACTGAAGCTTTCTTT.

V usage is TRBV18 and J usage is TRBJ2-7; 7 positions agree with TRBD2. CDR1 and CDR2 (germline): KGHSH, LQKENI. The V and J ends lost 6 bases and 5 bases, in that order; junction bases with no gene match: 22. This CDR3 has 18 residues. For the CDR3, the DNA is TGTGCCAGCTCCCTTTCCGGAGCGGGAAGCATAGGAGGTCACGAGCAGTACTTC. Its protein product is CASSLSGAGSIGGHEQYF. The variable domain in full, completed from reference TRBV18 and TRBJ2-7, reads NAGVMQNPRHLVRRRGQEARLRCSPMKGHSHVYWYRQLPEEGLKFMVYLQKENIIDESGMPKERFSAEFPKEGPSILRIQQVVRGDSAAYFCASSLSGAGSIGGHEQYFGPGTRLTVT.

CDR3 sequence (DNA): TGTGCCAGCAGCCCCGCTTGGGGCGCGGACACTGAAGCTTTCTTT. This sequence encodes CASSPAWGADTEAFF. J is TRBJ1-1 and V is TRBV9; D possibly corresponds to TRBD1 (5 bases). This CDR3 contains 15 residues. The V end was cut by 4 bases, the J end by 3 bases, with 16 bases between. Germline-derived CDR1 and CDR2 are SGDLS and YYNGEE. The full variable domain, with the rest looked up from reference TRBV9 and TRBJ1-1, is DSGVTQTPKHLITATGQRVTLRCSPRSGDLSVYWYQQSLDQGLQFLIQYYNGEERAKGNILERFSAQQFPDLHSELNLSSLELGDSALYFCASSPAWGADTEAFFGQGTRLTVV.

The J gene is TRBJ2-7, the V gene TRBV25-1, with 10 bases fitting TRBD1. Germline assignment: CDR1 MGHDK and CDR2 SYGVNS. With V trimmed by 4 bases and J by 0 bases, 12 bases remained unmatched. This CDR3 spans 18 amino acids. The CDR3, as DNA: TGTGCCAGCAGTGGGCACGGGGACAGGGGCGATGGCTCCTACGAGCAGTACTTC. Translated: CASSGHGDRGDGSYEQYF.

V usage is TRBV9 and J usage is TRBJ2-1; possible D gene TRBD2, 7 bases. CDR1 and CDR2 (germline): SGDLS, YYNGEE. V shed 0 bases and J shed 4 bases, with 11 bases lying between them. CDR3 length equals 15 residues. The CDR3 nucleotides read TGTGCCAGCAGCGTAGTTCGGGGGGCTTACAATGAGCAGTTCTTC. It specifies CASSVVRGAYNEQFF. Looking up the rest from reference TRBV9 and TRBJ2-1 gives the full variable domain: DSGVTQTPKHLITATGQRVTLRCSPRSGDLSVYWYQQSLDQGLQFLIQYYNGEERAKGNILERFSAQQFPDLHSELNLSSLELGDSALYFCASSVVRGAYNEQFFGPGTRLTVL.

As for this clone: Additional DNA sequences in this sample encode the identical CDR3. The chain carries TRBV28 and TRBJ1-1, with a possible D match to TRBD1 (5 bases). The CDR3 totals 13 residues. Germline lookup yields CDR1 MDHEN and CDR2 SYDVKM. V was trimmed by 6 bases and J by 0 bases, leaving 8 bases between them. The chain's CDR3 is CASRGGLNTEAFF. CDR3 DNA: TGTGCCAGCAGGGGGGGTTTGAACACTGAAGCTTTCTTT.

The genes are TRBV7-9 and TRBJ2-2, with TRBD1 matching over 11 bases. The CDR3 has 17 amino acids. The V gene end was trimmed by 3 bases and the J gene end by 0 bases; junction bases not matched to a gene: 3. Germline V lookup: CDR1 SEHNR, CDR2 FQNEAQ (reference sequence). CDR3 nucleotides: TGTGCCAGCAGCTTGGGACAGGGGGGACCGAACACCGGGGAGCTGTTTTTT. Its translation is CASSLGQGGPNTGELFF.

This sequence joins TRBV28 and TRBJ1-6; tentative D call: TRBD1 (5 bases). V was shortened by 4 bases and J by 4 bases, with 14 bases between the two germline ends. CDR3 size: 16 residues. CDR1 is MDHEN, CDR2 SYDVKM, per germline. CDR3 bases: TGTGCCAGCAGTTCCGTCCCCTGGGGGTATAATTCACCCCTCCACTTT. Translating gives CASSSVPWGYNSPLHF.

The chain uses TRBV27 and TRBJ1-2; 8 bases align to TRBD1. After removal of 5 bases from V and 0 bases from J, the junction contained 11 bases not matched to a gene. Per germline, CDR1 MNHEY and CDR2 SMNVEV (reference sequence). The CDR3 extends over 17 amino acids. The CDR3 nucleotides read TGTGCCAGCAGTCTGATCGGACAGGGTCGGGCTAACTATGGCTACACCTTC. Translation gives CASSLIGQGRANYGYTF.

As DNA, the CDR3 is TGTGCCAGCAGACATCGTAGAATCCCTGGAAACACCATATATTTT. It translates to CASRHRRIPGNTIYF. The rearrangement links TRBV7-3 to TRBJ1-3; D gene uncertain. Between the trimmed V and J ends, which lost 6 bases and 2 bases, there was a span of 14 bases. Germline lookup yields CDR1 SGHTA and CDR2 FQGTGA. The CDR3 length is 15 residues.

The V call is TRBV5-1, the J call TRBJ2-7; TRBD2 matches 7 bases. CDR3 length equals 16 residues. Germline-derived CDR1 and CDR2 are SGHRS and YFSETQ. J was trimmed by 0 bases and V by 2 bases; bases with no gene match: 8. The CDR3 protein is CASSLESGASSYEQYF. In DNA form, the CDR3 reads TGCGCCAGCAGCTTAGAAAGCGGGGCCAGCTCCTACGAGCAGTACTTC.

The chain couples TRBV12-5 to TRBJ1-5; D gene unclear. The CDR3 totals 12 residues. Germline CDR1 and CDR2: LGHNT and FRNRAP. Trimming removed 1 base from V and 7 bases from J, with 5 bases in between. CDR3 coding DNA: TGTGCTAGTGGTTTGGATTGGCAGCCCCAGCATTTT. Its translation is CASGLDWQPQHF.

The rearrangement links TRBV28 to TRBJ1-2, with D tentatively TRBD1 (6 bases). The ends were cut back, 3 bases at V and 8 bases at J, with 16 bases in the middle. The CDR3 has 14 amino acids. Per germline, CDR1 MDHEN and CDR2 SYDVKM. The CDR3 nucleotides are TGTGCCAGCAGTTTGTACAGGGATCTGGGGGGCTACACCTTC. This encodes CASSLYRDLGGYTF.

This clone was found once. V gene TRBV7-2 combines with J gene TRBJ2-5, with no clear D. This CDR3 is 15 amino acids long. Germline V gives CDR1 SGHTA, CDR2 FQGNSA. The V end lost 5 bases, the J end lost 1 base, and 14 bases lay between the germline ends. In DNA form, the CDR3 reads TGTGCCAGCAGCCGATTGCAAGGTAGCCAAGAGACCCAGTACTTC. The encoded protein is CASSRLQGSQETQYF.